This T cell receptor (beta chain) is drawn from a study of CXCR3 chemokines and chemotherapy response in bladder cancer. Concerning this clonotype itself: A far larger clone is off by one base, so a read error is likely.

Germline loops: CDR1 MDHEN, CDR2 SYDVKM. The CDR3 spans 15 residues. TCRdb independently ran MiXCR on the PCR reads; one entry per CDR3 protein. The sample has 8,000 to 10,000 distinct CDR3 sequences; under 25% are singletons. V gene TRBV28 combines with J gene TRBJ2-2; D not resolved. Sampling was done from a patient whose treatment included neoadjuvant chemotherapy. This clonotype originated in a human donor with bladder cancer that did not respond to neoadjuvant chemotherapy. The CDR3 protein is CARSYSKGQTGELFF. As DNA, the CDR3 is TGTGCCCGCAGTTACTCGAAGGGTCAAACCGGGGAGCTGTTTTTT.